The rows below give T cell receptor beta chains drawn from one sample of a study of Graves' ophthalmopathy and Graves' hyperthyroidism. From the multiplex PCR reads, TCRdb called clonotypes with MiXCR, one entry per CDR3 protein. The profile shows about 740,000 distinct CDR3 sequences, roughly two fifths of them singletons. Sequencing input: peripheral blood. The receptors here all came from an adult man with Graves' ophthalmopathy. Both conserved end residues are part of each CDR3. D genes are given only for firm matches. Size is stated for part of the rows, as once, few or many counts, or as a class when the clone is expanded.

clone_size,d_call,j_call,v_call,cdr3_aa,cdr3_nt
.,.,TRBJ2-2,TRBV25-1,CASSDFGGELFF,TGTGCCAGCAGTGATTTTGGCGGGGAGCTGTTTTTT
.,.,TRBJ1-2,TRBV25-1,CASSRRSDVNYGYTF,TGTGCCAGCAGCCGACGATCGGACGTAAACTATGGCTACACCTTC
many,.,TRBJ1-2,TRBV7-9,CASSRGEGYGYTF,TGTGCCAGCAGTCGCGGAGAGGGTTATGGCTACACCTTC
few,.,TRBJ1-2,TRBV5-5,CASSLVWSGYGYTF,TGTGCCAGCAGCTTGGTGTGGAGCGGCTATGGCTACACCTTC
.,.,TRBJ1-1,TRBV25-1,CASSPGLTEAFF,TGTGCCAGCAGTCCGGGTTTGACTGAAGCTTTCTTT
.,.,TRBJ1-2,TRBV20-1,CSARQGANYGYTF,TGCAGTGCTAGACAGGGAGCTAACTATGGCTACACCTTC
.,TRBD1,TRBJ1-1,TRBV20-1,CSAPRTGRTNTEAFF,TGCAGTGCCCCACGGACAGGGCGGACGAACACTGAAGCTTTCTTT
many,.,TRBJ1-2,TRBV12-3/TRBV12-4,CASSLSSRTYYGYTF,TGTGCCAGCAGTTTGAGCAGTCGGACCTACTATGGCTACACCTTC
.,TRBD2,TRBJ2-3,TRBV11-1,CASSWGLAGSTDTQYF,TGTGCCAGCAGCTGGGGACTAGCGGGTTCCACAGATACGCAGTATTTT
many,.,TRBJ2-5,TRBV7-2,CASSLPGGQTQYF,TGTGCCAGCAGCTTACCGGGCGGTCAGACCCAGTACTTC
.,.,TRBJ2-1,TRBV24-1,CATSDSAEQFF,TGTGCCACCAGTGATTCGGCTGAGCAGTTCTTC
many,TRBD1,TRBJ1-6,TRBV24-1,CATSPGTGFQNSPLHF,TGTGCCACCAGCCCCGGGACAGGGTTTCAGAATTCACCCCTCCACTTT
few,.,TRBJ2-3,TRBV19,CASSIDPRYTQYF,TGTGCCAGTAGTATAGATCCGAGGTATACGCAGTATTTT
.,.,TRBJ2-5,TRBV7-9,CASSLRAGLGGKTQYF,TGTGCCAGCAGCTTGAGAGCCGGACTTGGAGGGAAGACCCAGTACTTC
many,.,TRBJ1-5,TRBV7-2,CASSFNGQNQPQHF,TGTGCCAGCAGCTTTAACGGACAAAATCAGCCCCAGCATTTT
.,TRBD2,TRBJ2-5,TRBV7-8,CASSTSGGAETQYF,TGTGCCAGCAGCACTAGCGGGGGGGCTGAGACCCAGTACTTC
few,.,TRBJ2-2,TRBV7-9,CASSLIASSGELFF,TGTGCCAGCAGCTTAATCGCCTCCAGCGGGGAGCTGTTTTTT
.,.,TRBJ1-1,TRBV29-1,CSASSVGQYTEAFF,TGCAGCGCCAGCAGCGTTGGACAGTACACTGAAGCTTTCTTT
few,TRBD2,TRBJ2-2,TRBV25-1,CASRHSGGFGELFF,TGTGCCAGCAGGCATAGCGGGGGGTTCGGGGAGCTGTTTTTT
many,TRBD1,TRBJ2-7,TRBV7-2,CASSLHGQGYEQYF,TGTGCCAGCAGCTTACACGGACAGGGTTACGAGCAGTACTTC
.,.,TRBJ1-4,TRBV10-3,CASSYPTGLPFNEKLFF,TGTGCCAGCAGTTACCCGACAGGCCTACCCTTCAATGAAAAACTGTTTTTT
.,.,TRBJ1-2,TRBV11-2,CASSLGAGPVGYTF,TGTGCCAGCAGCTTGGGAGCAGGGCCCGTCGGCTACACCTTC
many,.,TRBJ1-2,TRBV9,CASSVGVGSYGYTF,TGTGCCAGCAGCGTAGGGGTGGGGAGCTATGGCTACACCTTC
.,TRBD1,TRBJ1-2,TRBV11-2,CASQGTGGNYGYTF,TGTGCCAGCCAGGGGACAGGGGGTAACTATGGCTACACCTTC
.,TRBD1,TRBJ1-4,TRBV11-1,CASSSSIRDSNEKLFF,TGTGCCAGCAGCTCGTCAATCCGGGACAGTAATGAAAAACTGTTTTTT
many,TRBD1,TRBJ1-1,TRBV10-2,CASSESKGAFDTEAFF,TGCGCCAGCAGTGAGTCAAAGGGGGCGTTTGACACTGAAGCTTTCTTT
many,TRBD1,TRBJ2-5,TRBV2,CASSTGDPETQYF,TGTGCCAGCAGCACAGGGGACCCAGAGACCCAGTACTTC
few,.,TRBJ2-5,TRBV24-1,CATSPSVAGAFETQYF,TGTGCCACATCCCCCTCCGTAGCTGGGGCGTTTGAGACCCAGTACTTC
.,TRBD2,TRBJ2-5,TRBV6-1,CASRSSGGEQETQYF,TGTGCCAGCAGATCTAGCGGGGGGGAACAAGAGACCCAGTACTTC
.,TRBD1,TRBJ1-6,TRBV2,CASSSWTGNNSPLHF,TGTGCCAGCAGTTCCTGGACAGGGAATAATTCACCCCTCCACTTT
many,TRBD1,TRBJ1-2,TRBV9,CASSDRGITYTF,TGTGCCAGCAGCGACAGGGGGATTACCTACACCTTC
many,.,TRBJ1-2,TRBV29-1,CSVVKGVYGYTF,TGCAGCGTTGTTAAGGGGGTCTATGGCTACACCTTC
many,.,TRBJ2-6,TRBV2,CASRKLSGANVLTF,TGTGCCAGCAGAAAGCTCTCTGGGGCCAACGTCCTGACTTTC
few,.,TRBJ2-2,TRBV25-1,CASSVVMGGNTGELFF,TGTGCCAGCAGCGTAGTGATGGGGGGAAACACCGGGGAGCTGTTTTTT
.,TRBD1,TRBJ1-2,TRBV7-8,CASSLPGQGASGYTF,TGTGCCAGCAGCTTACCGGGACAGGGGGCTAGTGGCTACACCTTC
few,.,TRBJ1-2,TRBV15,CATSREQGAAGYTF,TGTGCCACCAGCAGAGAGCAGGGAGCCGCTGGCTACACCTTC
.,.,TRBJ2-6,TRBV7-9,CASESPDGYSGANVLTF,TGTGCCAGCGAATCTCCGGACGGATACTCTGGGGCCAACGTCCTGACTTTC
many,.,TRBJ1-2,TRBV10-1,CASSISANYGYTF,TGCGCCAGCAGCATATCCGCTAACTATGGCTACACCTTC
few,TRBD1,TRBJ2-7,TRBV10-3,CAIGGTGLKQYF,TGTGCCATCGGGGGGACAGGTCTTAAGCAGTACTTC
.,.,TRBJ2-5,TRBV2,CASSRGTQEKETQYF,TGTGCCAGCAGCCGGGGCACCCAAGAGAAGGAGACCCAGTACTTC
.,.,TRBJ1-6,TRBV16,CASSPVSQDSPLHF,TGTGCCAGCAGCCCAGTCAGCCAAGATTCACCCCTCCACTTT
few,.,TRBJ2-7,TRBV18,CASALGTYEQYF,TGTGCCAGCGCATTGGGAACGTACGAGCAGTACTTC